The present TCR beta chain was sequenced within a study of blood T cell repertoires in COVID-19. The CDR3 sequence is 14 residues long. Trimming removed 5 bases from V and 3 bases from J; junction bases left unmatched: 8. Germline V gene data show CDR1 as SQVTM and CDR2 as ANQGSEA. Method: immunoSEQ multiplex PCR; TCRdb's copy keeps in-frame clones and lacks some. The sample lists about 150,000 clones; 75% to 90% were seen once. This clonotype originated in a man aged 55 to 70 with active or convalescent COVID-19. The source material was peripheral blood. The chain has TRBV29-1 and TRBJ1-1; 8 nucleotides match TRBD1. The CDR3 DNA reads TGCAGCGTTAGGACAGGGACGTTCGACACTGAAGCTTTCTTT. Its protein product is CSVRTGTFDTEAFF.